This T cell receptor beta chain was sequenced in a study of blood T cell repertoires in COVID-19. This clone has only a few counts. Libraries were prepared by immunoSEQ multiplex PCR; TCRdb keeps only in-frame clonotypes and omits some of them. The profile shows some 130,000 clones, approximately 85% of them singletons. Sequencing input: peripheral blood. This receptor was identified in a human donor in a cohort sampled during active COVID-19.

CDR3 sequence (DNA): TGTGCCAGCAGTCCCGCCGGGGTTCGGCAGTACAATGAGCAGTTCTTC. Translation: CASSPAGVRQYNEQFF. The chain carries TRBV6-2 or TRBV6-3 and TRBJ2-1; perhaps TRBD2 as D (5 bases). CDR1 and CDR2 (germline): MNHEY, SVGEGT. The V end lost 5 bases, the J end lost 4 bases, and 18 bases lay between the germline ends. The CDR3 loop spans 16 amino acids.